These 7 T cell receptor beta chains share one sample of origin, sequenced in a study of identical twins. TCRdb fed the 5' RACE reads into MiXCR, producing one record per CDR3 protein. The sample consists of 500,000 to 600,000 distinct CDR3 sequences, 22% of them appearing once. The data also belong to a second study, concerning T cells expressing NK-cell markers.

What was sequenced was CD4+ T cells sorted from blood. The receptors shown here come from a woman under 30 in good health.

This clonotype turned up a few times. V and J are TRBV3-1 and TRBJ1-3; a weak D match, TRBD1 (5 bases). V was cut by 3 bases and J by 2 bases, with 8 bases left in between. The CDR3 runs 14 residues. Germline CDR1 is LGHDT and CDR2 is YNNKEL (reference sequence). The CDR3 reads CASSHRETGNTIYF. The CDR3 DNA reads TGTGCCAGCAGCCACAGGGAAACTGGAAACACCATATATTTT.

This clonotype has ten or more counts. The V and J genes are TRBV12-3 or TRBV12-4 and TRBJ2-7; D is possibly TRBD1 (6 bases). The CDR3 is 13 residues long. V lost 5 bases, J lost 4 bases, and 12 bases lay in between. The CDR3 region is CASSDRRGYEQYF. In nucleotides, the CDR3 is TGTGCCAGCAGTGATCGCAGGGGATACGAGCAGTACTTC.

The chain recombines TRBV19 with TRBJ2-1; weak D call: TRBD1 (7 bases). Germline values: CDR1 LNHDA, CDR2 SQIVND (reference sequence). V shed 3 bases and J shed 6 bases, with 15 bases lying between them. This CDR3 contains 15 residues. The CDR3 region has the DNA TGTGCCAGTAGTATGAGGCAGGGGGGAGCCAATGAGCAGTTCTTC. Its translation is CASSMRQGGANEQFF.

The rearrangement uses TRBV5-1 and TRBJ2-5; 10 bases agree with TRBD1. The germline gives CDR1 SGHRS, CDR2 YFSETQ. The CDR3 length is 13 residues. V lost 0 bases, J lost 10 bases, and 3 bases stayed unmatched. The CDR3 sequence: CASSLGTGGDQYF. CDR3 bases: TGCGCCAGCAGCTTGGGGACAGGGGGGGACCAGTACTTC.

The V gene is TRBV7-2, the J gene TRBJ2-1, with a weak D call TRBD2 (6 bases). Germline V gives CDR1 SGHTA, CDR2 FQGNSA. Trimming left V 0 bases short and J 2 bases short, with 8 bases between. The CDR3 spans 15 residues. CDR3 nucleotide sequence: TGTGCCAGCAGCTTAGCCGCGGGGACCTACAATGAGCAGTTCTTC. Protein: CASSLAAGTYNEQFF.

V usage is TRBV6-5 and J usage is TRBJ2-2, with no clear D. Germline values: CDR1 MNHEY, CDR2 SVGAGI. The CDR3 extends over 13 amino acids. The ends were cut back, 2 bases at V and 5 bases at J, with 6 bases in the middle. The CDR3 DNA reads TGTGCCAGCAGTTACCCGAGAACCGGGGAGCTGTTTTTT. Protein product: CASSYPRTGELFF.

The chain joins TRBV12-3 or TRBV12-4 to TRBJ2-5, with D perhaps TRBD2 (6 bases). The V end was cut by 3 bases, the J end by 2 bases, with 13 bases between. The CDR3 loop spans 15 amino acids. CDR3 amino acids: CASSLVGSGQETQYF. The CDR3 region has the DNA TGTGCCAGCAGTTTGGTCGGTAGCGGACAAGAGACCCAGTACTTC.